Below, 31 T cell receptor beta chains from the same sample are listed, as sequenced in a study of blood T cell repertoires in COVID-19. Generated by immunoSEQ multiplex PCR, the TCRdb table keeps only in-frame clones and is missing some. The sample has about 49,000 clones; roughly 70% are singletons. The sequencing input was peripheral blood. Receptors originate from a woman between 65 and 79 years old with acute or convalescent COVID-19.

This clone occurred once. This sequence joins TRBV5-5 and TRBJ1-1; D ambiguous. Germline CDR1 and CDR2: SGHKS and YYEKEE (reference sequence). CDR3 size: 14 residues. The ends were cut back, 1 base at V and 0 bases at J, with 7 bases in the middle. For the CDR3, the DNA is TGTGCCAGCAGCTTGTCGTTGTTGAACACTGAAGCTTTCTTT. Amino acids: CASSLSLLNTEAFF.

The chain recombines TRBV30 with TRBJ2-5; a possible D gene is TRBD2 (5 bases). Trimming stripped 4 bases from V and 1 base from J, with 16 bases between. Germline lookup yields CDR1 GTSNPN and CDR2 SVGIG (reference sequence). The length of the CDR3 is 15 residues. The CDR3 DNA sequence: TGTGCCTGGAATGTGGGAGCCTCACCCCAAGAGACCCAGTACTTC. Translation: CAWNVGASPQETQYF.

The rearrangement links TRBV27 to TRBJ2-1; TRBD2 matches 7 bases. CDR3 length: 15 amino acids. Germline V gene sequence: CDR1 MNHEY, CDR2 SMNVEV (reference sequence). The V gene end was trimmed by 5 bases and the J gene end by 6 bases; junction bases not matched to a gene: 10. The chain's CDR3 is CASSPRGWGGNEQFF. CDR3 nucleotide sequence: TGTGCCAGCAGTCCAAGGGGTTGGGGGGGCAATGAGCAGTTCTTC.

The CDR3 region has the DNA TGTGCCAGCAGCCGAAGCGGGGGGGCCGGTGAGCAGTTCTTC. It yields the protein CASSRSGGAGEQFF. The chain links TRBV7-8 to TRBJ2-1, with TRBD2 identical over 10 bases. The germline CDR1 and CDR2 sequences are SGHVS and FQNEAQ. The length of the CDR3 is 14 residues. Losses at the gene ends were 5 bases for V and 9 bases for J; bases not matched to a gene: 7.

At least ten counts were recorded for this clone. The chain couples TRBV12-3 or TRBV12-4 to TRBJ2-7, with a possible D match to TRBD1 (6 bases). Trimming shortened V by 5 bases and J by 2 bases, and 10 bases separated the two germline ends. This CDR3 spans 13 amino acids. CDR3 sequence (DNA): TGTGCCAGCAGTCGGACAGAGACCTACGAGCAGTACTTC. Its translation: CASSRTETYEQYF.

The chain uses TRBV7-9 and TRBJ2-5; TRBD2 matches 12 bases. Germline V gene data show CDR1 as SEHNR and CDR2 as FQNEAQ (reference sequence). This CDR3 contains 16 residues. V shed 5 bases, J shed 1 base, and the junction held 5 bases outside the gene matches. The CDR3 spells CASSGWTSGTQETQYF. The DNA for the CDR3 is TGTGCCAGCAGCGGGTGGACTAGCGGGACCCAAGAGACCCAGTACTTC.

The J gene is TRBJ2-1, the V gene TRBV18, with D possibly matching TRBD1 (5 bases). Germline assignment: CDR1 KGHSH and CDR2 LQKENI. Trimming cost V 2 bases and J 1 base, with 9 bases left between them. The CDR3 has 15 residues. CDR3 protein: CASSPMPGSYNEQFF. DNA for the CDR3: TGTGCCAGCTCACCAATGCCAGGGTCCTACAATGAGCAGTTCTTC.

This clone was counted ten times or more. This chain joins TRBV7-2 and TRBJ2-7, with 7 positions matching TRBD2. The CDR3 loop spans 13 amino acids. CDR1 SGHTA and CDR2 FQGNSA come from the germline V gene. The junction had 2 bases not matched to a gene; V was cut back by 5 bases and J by 1 base. The CDR3 loop reads CASSRTRSYEQYF. The CDR3 coding sequence is TGTGCCAGCAGCCGGACTAGATCCTACGAGCAGTACTTC.

The chain is built from TRBV27 and TRBJ1-5; 9 positions match TRBD1. The J segment lost 7 bases and the V segment lost 6 bases, leaving 13 bases of the junction unmatched. Germline loops: CDR1 MNHEY, CDR2 SMNVEV (reference sequence). This CDR3 region has 16 residues. This CDR3 reads CASSGGTGPRGQPQHF. CDR3 nucleotides: TGTGCCAGCAGCGGGGGGACAGGGCCCAGGGGGCAGCCCCAGCATTTT.

The rearrangement uses TRBV2 and TRBJ1-1; the D is unclear. This CDR3 has 13 amino acids. Germline-derived CDR1 and CDR2 are SNHLY and FYNNEI. V dropped 5 bases and J dropped 4 bases, with 11 bases sitting between them. Written as DNA, the CDR3 is TGTGCCAGCAGTATTGGGGAGGGCACTGAAGCTTTCTTT. It is translated as CASSIGEGTEAFF.

The gene calls are TRBV10-2 and TRBJ2-7; 7 nucleotides match TRBD2. The CDR3 consists of 13 residues. CDR1 is WSHSY and CDR2 is SAAADI in the germline V gene. Unmatched junction bases numbered 3, after V lost 5 bases and J lost 2 bases. The CDR3 bases are TGCGCCAGCAGTCGGGGGGTCCCCTACGAGCAGTACTTC. It specifies CASSRGVPYEQYF.

CDR3 in DNA: TGTGCCAGCAGTCAGGGGGAGCAAACTGAAGCTTTCTTT. This gives the protein CASSQGEQTEAFF. This rearrangement joins TRBV27 to TRBJ1-1; 7 bases are a match to TRBD1. V lost 5 bases, J lost 5 bases, and 5 bases stayed unmatched. Germline V CDR1 and CDR2: MNHEY, SMNVEV (reference sequence). The CDR3 loop spans 13 amino acids.

This clone occurred a few times. J is TRBJ1-5 and V is TRBV4-1; D unresolved. The germline V gene has CDR1 MGHRA and CDR2 YSYEKL. This CDR3 spans 15 amino acids. Trimming left V 0 bases short and J 5 bases short, with 11 bases between. CDR3 bases: TGCGCCAGCAGCCAAGAGGTGACTAACTATCAGCCCCAGCATTTT. Residues: CASSQEVTNYQPQHF.

V and J are TRBV11-1 and TRBJ2-7; TRBD1 matches 8 bases. This CDR3 is built from 14 residues. Looked up from germline, CDR1 is SGHAT and CDR2 is FQDESV (reference sequence). V shed 2 bases, J shed 5 bases, and the junction held 5 bases outside the gene matches. The CDR3 region has the DNA TGTGCCAGCAGCTTATCAACAGGGGGGAACGAGCAGTACTTC. It specifies CASSLSTGGNEQYF.

The J gene is TRBJ1-1, the V gene TRBV12-3 or TRBV12-4, with D possibly being TRBD1 (6 bases). The V end lost 2 bases, the J end lost 3 bases, and 7 bases lay between the germline ends. There are 13 residues in the CDR3. CDR3 sequence: CASSLRQDTEAFF. CDR3 bases: TGTGCCAGCAGTTTAAGACAGGACACTGAAGCTTTCTTT.

The chain is built from TRBV5-1 and TRBJ2-3; 8 bases fit TRBD1. V shed 4 bases, J shed 6 bases, and the junction held 7 bases outside the gene matches. Germline V gene lookup returns CDR1 SGHRS and CDR2 YFSETQ. There are 14 residues in the CDR3. CDR3 DNA: TGCGCCAGCAGCGGCGGACAGGGTGGCGATACGCAGTATTTT. Translating gives CASSGGQGGDTQYF.

For the CDR3, the DNA is TGTGCCAGCAGTTTTGGCCAGCGGGGGGCCCGGGGAGAGACCCAGTACTTC. Translating gives CASSFGQRGARGETQYF. This chain joins TRBV28 and TRBJ2-5; 9 bases line up with TRBD2. The CDR3 consists of 17 residues. Germline V gives CDR1 MDHEN, CDR2 SYDVKM. V lost 3 bases and J lost 4; bases outside the gene matches: 12.

The table lists this clone with a few counts. In DNA form, the CDR3 reads TGTGCCAGTAGTATAAGGGAACAGGGGCTAGCGAGCAATCAGCCCCAGCATTTT. Translated, it gives CASSIREQGLASNQPQHF. This sequence joins TRBV19 and TRBJ1-5; 7 bases agree with TRBD1. Germline loops: CDR1 LNHDA, CDR2 SQIVND (reference sequence). The CDR3 runs 18 residues. V was pared by 2 bases and J by 1 base, with 11 bases of the junction left unmatched.

The V call is TRBV6-5, the J call TRBJ1-1; D remains unclear. The CDR3 loop spans 13 amino acids. Deletions cut 10 bases from V and 3 bases from J, with 15 bases between. Germline V gene sequence: CDR1 MNHEY, CDR2 SVGAGI. The CDR3: CATRSGLDTEAFF. Here the CDR3 DNA reads TGTGCCACCCGCTCGGGTCTGGACACTGAAGCTTTCTTT.

This clone was seen just once. The sample contains more than one DNA sequence encoding this CDR3. J is TRBJ2-5 and V is TRBV7-3, with 7 bases identical to TRBD1. Germline loops: CDR1 SGHTA, CDR2 FQGTGA. CDR3 size: 13 residues. Germline trimming cut 4 bases from V and 5 bases from J; bases unmatched to any gene: 4. The CDR3 spells CASSSQGLETQYF. The CDR3 DNA reads TGTGCCAGCAGCTCACAGGGGCTGGAGACCCAGTACTTC. The whole variable domain, remainder taken from reference TRBV7-3 and TRBJ2-5, is GAGVSQTPSNKVTEKGKYVELRCDPISGHTALYWYRQSLGQGPEFLIYFQGTGAADDSGLPNDRFFAVRPEGSVSTLKIQRTERGDSAVYLCASSSQGLETQYFGPGTRLLVL.

A single count supports this clone. The rearrangement links TRBV7-3 to TRBJ2-1; weak D call: TRBD2 (6 bases). The CDR3 runs 14 residues. The V gene's germline CDR1 is SGHTA and CDR2 FQGTGA. V was clipped by 4 bases and J by 4 bases, with 11 bases between them. The CDR3 nucleotides are TGTGCCAGCAGCTCCTCCGGGACTTACAATGAGCAGTTCTTC. Translating it yields CASSSSGTYNEQFF.

V usage is TRBV6-1 and J usage is TRBJ1-4; D is possibly TRBD1 (5 bases). This CDR3 comprises 18 residues. Trimming took off 4 bases at V and 4 bases at J, with 22 bases between the two ends. Germline V gives CDR1 MNHNS, CDR2 SASEGT. Here the CDR3 reads CASSAAKVTRDVNEKLFF. The CDR3 DNA sequence: TGTGCCAGCAGTGCGGCGAAGGTAACGCGGGACGTTAATGAAAAACTGTTTTTT.

The chain uses TRBV2 and TRBJ1-1, with TRBD1 matching over 9 bases. From germline, CDR1 is SNHLY and CDR2 FYNNEI. The length of the CDR3 is 13 residues. V trimming: 10 bases; J trimming: 7 bases; junction bases outside the gene matches: 10. DNA for the CDR3: TGTGCCAACCCGCCGGGACAGGGACTTGAAGCTTTCTTT. Its protein product is CANPPGQGLEAFF. The whole variable domain, remainder taken from reference TRBV2 and TRBJ1-1, is EPEVTQTPSHQVTQMGQEVILRCVPISNHLYFYWYRQILGQKVEFLVSFYNNEISEKSEIFDDQFSVERPDGSNFTLKIRSTKLEDSAMYFCANPPGQGLEAFFGQGTRLTVV.

V usage is TRBV5-4 and J usage is TRBJ2-7, with 9 bases that match TRBD1. This CDR3 is 13 amino acids long. V was clipped by 4 bases and J by 3 bases; unmatched bases: 2. CDR1 and CDR2 from the germline V gene are SGHNT and YYREEE (reference sequence). Here the CDR3 reads CASSPDRGYEQYF. The CDR3 DNA sequence: TGTGCCAGCAGCCCGGACAGGGGCTACGAGCAGTACTTC.

The chain uses TRBV10-3 and TRBJ2-5; TRBD2 agrees at 11 bases. The CDR3 is 17 amino acids. Trimming cost V 4 bases and J 5 bases; bases outside gene matches: 12. Germline V gene data show CDR1 as ENHRY and CDR2 as SYGVKD. The CDR3 here is CAISASSGGAYEETQYF. The CDR3 nucleotides are TGTGCCATCAGTGCGAGTAGCGGGGGGGCCTATGAGGAGACCCAGTACTTC.

This clone was recorded a few times. The chain is built from TRBV6-2 or TRBV6-3 and TRBJ2-6, with 11 bases lining up with TRBD1. Germline CDR1 MNHEY, CDR2 SVGEGT. Unmatched junction bases numbered 12, after V lost 5 bases and J lost 0 bases. The CDR3 covers 20 residues. The CDR3 spells CASSPPSGTGGPSGANVLTF. The CDR3 region has the DNA TGTGCCAGCAGTCCCCCTTCCGGGACAGGGGGGCCCTCTGGGGCCAACGTCCTGACTTTC.

The chain recombines TRBV12-3 or TRBV12-4 with TRBJ2-7; TRBD2 is a possible D gene (6 bases). V lost 5 bases and J 2 bases, leaving 10 bases between the germline ends. The CDR3 has 13 amino acids. CDR3: CASSPGEAYEQYF. The CDR3 nucleotides read TGTGCCAGCAGTCCCGGGGAGGCCTACGAGCAGTACTTC.

V usage is TRBV28 and J usage is TRBJ2-7; no firm D call. The germline gives CDR1 MDHEN, CDR2 SYDVKM. V was pared by 5 bases and J by 3 bases, with 14 bases between. CDR3 size: 14 residues. CDR3 DNA: TGTGCCAGCAGTGAGCAAGCAGGCAGCTACGAGCAGTACTTC. Translating gives CASSEQAGSYEQYF. The whole variable domain, filled in from reference TRBV28 and TRBJ2-7, reads DVKVTQSSRYLVKRTGEKVFLECVQDMDHENMFWYRQDPGLGLRLIYFSYDVKMKEKGDIPEGYSVSREKKERFSLILESASTNQTSMYLCASSEQAGSYEQYFGPGTRLTVT.

The V gene is TRBV25-1, the J gene TRBJ2-6, with D possibly being TRBD2 (5 bases). Trimming removed 0 bases at V and 2 bases at J, with 8 bases between. Germline V gives CDR1 MGHDK, CDR2 SYGVNS. The CDR3 runs to 16 residues. The CDR3 DNA follows: TGTGCCAGCAGTGAATATGGCGGGCCTGGGGCCAACGTCCTGACTTTC. It yields the protein CASSEYGGPGANVLTF.

In this sample, this clone turned up many times. The chain employs TRBV11-2 and TRBJ1-4; TRBD1 aligns across 11 bases. The CDR3 runs 14 residues. Per germline, CDR1 SGHAT and CDR2 FQNNGV. V was pared by 5 bases and J by 7 bases, with 3 bases of the junction left unmatched. The CDR3 protein is CASSVGQGGEKLFF. The DNA for the CDR3 is TGTGCCAGCAGCGTGGGACAGGGGGGTGAAAAACTGTTTTTT.

The count of this clone is one. This chain connects TRBV3-1 (or the pseudogene TRBV3-2) to TRBJ2-7, with D uncertain. CDR1 is LGHDT, CDR2 YNNKEL, per germline (reference sequence). Trimming removed 3 bases at V and 5 bases at J, with 14 bases between. This CDR3 region has 14 residues. This CDR3 reads CASSHPNFGDEQYF. The CDR3 DNA reads as TGTGCCAGCAGCCATCCGAACTTTGGAGACGAGCAGTACTTC.